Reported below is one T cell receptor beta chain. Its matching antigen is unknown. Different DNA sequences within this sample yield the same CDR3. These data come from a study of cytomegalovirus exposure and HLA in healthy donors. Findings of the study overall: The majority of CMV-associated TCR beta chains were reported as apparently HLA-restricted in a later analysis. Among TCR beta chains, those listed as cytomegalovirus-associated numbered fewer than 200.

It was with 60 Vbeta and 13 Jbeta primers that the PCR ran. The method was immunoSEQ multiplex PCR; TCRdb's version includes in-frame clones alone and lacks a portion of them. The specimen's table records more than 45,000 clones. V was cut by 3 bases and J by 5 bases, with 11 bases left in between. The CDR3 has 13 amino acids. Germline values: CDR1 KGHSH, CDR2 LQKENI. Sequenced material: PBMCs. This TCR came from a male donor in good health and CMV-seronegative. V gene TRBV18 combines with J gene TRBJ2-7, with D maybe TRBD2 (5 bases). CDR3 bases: TGTGCCAGCTCACCCTCCGCGCGGGACGAGCAGTACTTC. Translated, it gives CASSPSARDEQYF.